This TCR beta chain was identified in a study of blood T cell repertoires in COVID-19 (dated by TCRdb to about 2020). General notes on the study: The collaborator samples originated in the United States, Italy and Spain and spanned the acute and convalescent phases of COVID-19. The material from the prospective study consisted of cDNA or gDNA derived from T cells, B-cell-depleted T cells, or PBMCs. Deeply sampled blood TCRbeta repertoires from subjects exposed to, actively infected with, or recovered from COVID-19 were included in the dataset. A freely available public database, intended as a resource for researchers studying the immune response to SARS-CoV-2, is where the repertoires were released. The samples were drawn from the first 160 participants of the ongoing ImmuneRACE study and from 1,254 subjects provided by 6 global collaborators. The sample metadata nearly always contained a de-identified subject ID, COVID-19 status, age in years and sex. Where available, HLA class I and class II types were obtained from metadata supplied by the sample provider rather than from assay-based typing.

The collaborating institutions used their own protocols to collect whole blood in K2EDTA tubes. Collaborator samples were shipped for TCRbeta analysis as frozen whole blood, isolated PBMCs, or DNA extracted from either sample type. This clone occurred once. The antigen this receptor binds is unknown. One base away there is no much larger clone; base qualities are not given. V is cut by 10 bases and J by 5 bases, and the space between the germline ends is 20 bases. The CDR3 runs 15 amino acids, cysteine and phenylalanine included. The CDR3 DNA has 45 bases and is translated from base 1. Based on the germline V gene, the CDR1 and CDR2 sequences are SGHTA and FQGNSA. TCRbeta CDR3 regions were amplified from genomic DNA using the immunoSEQ Assay, a bias-controlled multiplex PCR. The authors' analysis ran thus. Within the assay, amplification of reference gene primers was used to estimate how many nucleated cells each sample contained. To quantify the absolute abundance of each unique TCRbeta CDR3 rearrangement, sequence reads were collapsed and filtered. For each sample, productive Simpson clonality was calculated by taking the square root of Simpson's diversity index across productive rearrangements. The clones in this table, taken by TCRdb from immuneACCESS, are in-frame only. Not every clone is retained; where verified, under half of the shortfall comes from an unresolved V gene, and the cause of the rest is unknown. V and J calls and clone size are as listed in that table; D and trimming were resolved from the DNA. Across this sample there are more than 70,000 clones, with 79% seen only once. About 24% of the sample belongs to the ten largest clones.

What the authors observed across the whole study: Clinical and demographic metadata were provided uncurated, with the amount varying by source and participant.

The receptor was derived from a human donor in a cohort sampled during active COVID-19. The chain links TRBV7-2 with TRBJ2-2; D gene: possibly TRBD1, on 7 matching bases. Sequenced sample: peripheral blood. The CDR3 reads as follows: CATRQGGLVTGELFF. The nucleotide sequence is given as TGTGCCACCCGACAGGGAGGTTTGGTAACCGGGGAGCTGTTTTTT. Full variable domain (CDR3 extended with the reference TRBV7-2 and TRBJ2-2 proteins): GAGVSQSPSNKVTEKGKDVELRCDPISGHTALYWYRQSLGQGLEFLIYFQGNSAPDKSGLPSDRFSAERTGGSVSTLTIQRTQQEDSAVYLCATRQGGLVTGELFFGEGSRLTVL.